The next 29 T cell receptor beta chains were all read from a single sample in a study of cytomegalovirus exposure and HLA in healthy donors (dated by TCRdb to about 2017). Receptor libraries were prepared by the immunoSEQ multiplex PCR assay. A mixture of 60 forward primers for TCR Vbeta segments and 13 reverse primers for TCR Jbeta segments was used in the multiplex PCR. What TCRdb holds here is the immuneACCESS table cut down to in-frame rearrangements. Part of the clones is not present; checked against another copy, under half of the missing clones reflect an unresolved V gene, and the others are unexplained. The sample table contains over 150,000 clones; only one count was recorded for 65% to 90% of them. Approximately 2.1% of the sample belongs to the ten largest clones. The sample consisted of PBMCs. These receptors originate from a male donor in good health and CMV-seronegative.

The sample holds one count of this clone. The V gene is TRBV19, the J gene TRBJ1-5; 7 bases map to TRBD1. The CDR3 totals 14 residues. Germline CDR1 is LNHDA and CDR2 is SQIVND (reference sequence). Germline trimming cut 9 bases from V and 2 bases from J; bases unmatched to any gene: 7. Here the CDR3 reads CASSDRRGNQPQHF. CDR3 DNA sequence: TGTGCCAGCTCGGACAGGAGGGGCAATCAGCCCCAGCATTTT.

The gene calls are TRBV7-9 and TRBJ1-2, with D tentatively TRBD1 (5 bases). The V and J ends lost 4 bases and 4 bases respectively, with 13 bases between them. Germline values: CDR1 SEHNR, CDR2 FQNEAQ (reference sequence). The CDR3 sequence is 14 residues long. This CDR3 is CASSSPGGTYGYTF. CDR3 coding DNA: TGTGCCAGCAGCTCCCCCGGGGGTACCTATGGCTACACCTTC.

The V gene is TRBV5-1, the J gene TRBJ1-6; no clear D gene. The CDR3 covers 12 residues. V lost 3 bases to trimming and J lost 6 bases, with 4 bases between them. The germline gives CDR1 SGHRS, CDR2 YFSETQ. CDR3 sequence (DNA): TGCGCCAGCAGCTCGGGTAATTCACCCCTCCACTTT. Amino acids: CASSSGNSPLHF.

The V and J genes are TRBV7-9 and TRBJ1-1, with D perhaps TRBD1 (5 bases). This CDR3 spans 11 amino acids. V was trimmed by 5 bases and J by 10 bases, leaving 11 bases between them. Germline V gene data show CDR1 as SEHNR and CDR2 as FQNEAQ (reference sequence). CDR3 nucleotide sequence: TGTGCCAGCAGCCTACGAAGGGGAGCTTTCTTT. It translates to CASSLRRGAFF.

This chain links TRBV7-2 with TRBJ1-5; D perhaps matches TRBD1 (5 bases). CDR1 is SGHTA, CDR2 FQGNSA, per germline. V gave up 5 bases and J gave up 2 bases, with 13 bases separating them. The CDR3 length is 15 residues. CDR3 nucleotide sequence: TGTGCCAGCAGCCCCCGGGGGTTGGGCAATCAGCCCCAGCATTTT. Protein product: CASSPRGLGNQPQHF.

The chain has TRBV6-1 and TRBJ1-5; D is undetermined. Trimming took off 5 bases at V and 6 bases at J, with 11 bases between the two ends. The CDR3 has 13 residues. Germline V lookup: CDR1 MNHNS, CDR2 SASEGT. The CDR3 spells CASSPGGFQPQHF. CDR3 in DNA: TGTGCCAGCAGTCCAGGCGGGTTTCAGCCCCAGCATTTT.

This chain connects TRBV6-1 to TRBJ1-4; 7 bases are a match to TRBD1. Trimming took 5 bases from V and 0 from J; bases not matched to a gene: 3. The CDR3 is 15 residues long. CDR1 MNHNS and CDR2 SASEGT come from the germline V gene. The CDR3 nucleotides read TGTGCCAGCAGTCAGGGGGATGCAACTAATGAAAAACTGTTTTTT. This encodes CASSQGDATNEKLFF.

This clone was seen a handful of times. The chain has TRBV9 and TRBJ2-7, with a tentative D call TRBD1 (6 bases). This CDR3 has 15 amino acids. V lost 3 bases, J lost 1 base, and 14 bases lay in between. Germline loops: CDR1 SGDLS, CDR2 YYNGEE. CDR3 DNA: TGTGCCAGCAGCGCTCAATGGGGACAATCCTACGAGCAGTACTTC. Protein: CASSAQWGQSYEQYF.

The chain is built from TRBV7-9 and TRBJ1-1; TRBD1 is a possible D gene (6 bases). Germline CDR1 and CDR2: SEHNR and FQNEAQ (reference sequence). The germline V and J ends were trimmed by 5 bases and 5 bases, with 21 bases remaining between them. The CDR3 covers 16 residues. CDR3 bases: TGTGCCAGCAGCCCCTCGGGGGGGGGCGTATATACTGAAGCTTTCTTT. Its protein product is CASSPSGGGVYTEAFF.

This clone was counted only a few times. The gene calls are TRBV11-2 and TRBJ2-2; D is unclear. From germline, CDR1 is SGHAT and CDR2 FQNNGV. V lost 7 bases and J lost 4, with 13 bases in between. There are 14 residues in the CDR3. CDR3 DNA: TGTGCCAGCACCACCGTTTACAGCACCGGGGAGCTGTTTTTT. Protein sequence: CASTTVYSTGELFF.

This sequence joins TRBV27 and TRBJ1-6, with 7 bases aligning to TRBD1. J lost 4 bases, V lost 9 bases, and 3 bases had no gene match. Germline V CDR1 and CDR2: MNHEY, SMNVEV (reference sequence). The CDR3 is made up of 13 amino acids. The CDR3, as DNA: TGTGCCAGTAAGGGGGCGTATAATTCACCCCTCCACTTT. Amino acid sequence: CASKGAYNSPLHF.

The rearrangement uses TRBV19 and TRBJ1-5; TRBD1 matches 7 bases. The germline V gene has CDR1 LNHDA and CDR2 SQIVND (reference sequence). The length of the CDR3 is 16 residues. V lost 0 bases and J lost 2; bases outside the gene matches: 4. The CDR3 here is CASSIDNRGGNQPQHF. The CDR3 region has the DNA TGTGCCAGTAGTATAGATAACAGGGGAGGCAATCAGCCCCAGCATTTT.

This chain links TRBV10-3 with TRBJ2-5; 7 bases match TRBD1. The junction had 9 bases not matched to a gene; V was cut back by 4 bases and J by 4 bases. CDR1 is ENHRY, CDR2 SYGVKD, per germline. This CDR3 comprises 15 residues. The CDR3 sequence: CAISGDRGSRETQYF. CDR3 DNA sequence: TGTGCCATCAGTGGGGACAGAGGGAGTCGAGAGACCCAGTACTTC.

The gene calls are TRBV29-1 and TRBJ2-4; 11 bases are shared with TRBD2. The CDR3 loop spans 15 amino acids. V lost 6 bases, J lost 3 bases, and 7 bases stayed unmatched. The V gene's germline CDR1 is SQVTM and CDR2 ANQGSEA. The CDR3 nucleotides are TGCAGCGTAGCTAGCGGGGGGCCCGTCAAAAACATTCAGTACTTC. This sequence encodes CSVASGGPVKNIQYF.

V is TRBV4-3 and J is TRBJ1-2, with D possibly being TRBD1 (6 bases). The V and J ends lost 2 bases and 6 bases respectively, with 16 bases between them. Germline V lookup: CDR1 LGHNA, CDR2 YSLEER. There are 15 residues in the CDR3. The CDR3, as DNA: TGCGCCAGCAGCCAAACCAACAGGGTTTCAAATGGCTACACCTTC. This translates into CASSQTNRVSNGYTF.

This chain joins TRBV5-8 and TRBJ1-6; 7 bases match TRBD1. J was trimmed by 0 bases and V by 4 bases; bases with no gene match: 16. The CDR3 totals 20 residues. Germline CDR1 is SGHTS and CDR2 is YDEGEE. The CDR3 region is CASSPRQGAGRGSYNSPLHF. The CDR3 DNA reads TGTGCCAGCAGCCCAAGACAGGGAGCTGGAAGGGGCTCCTATAATTCACCCCTCCACTTT.

The rearrangement links TRBV27 to TRBJ1-5; 9 bases line up with TRBD1. V lost 1 base, J lost 5 bases, and 9 bases stayed unmatched. Per germline, CDR1 MNHEY and CDR2 SMNVEV (reference sequence). This CDR3 region has 17 residues. The CDR3 DNA follows: TGTGCCAGCAGTTTATATGGGACAGGGACGTTGGATCAGCCCCAGCATTTT. Translated, it gives CASSLYGTGTLDQPQHF.

The chain is built from TRBV6-5 and TRBJ2-3; 7 bases map to TRBD1. The CDR3 spans 15 residues. From germline, CDR1 is MNHEY and CDR2 SVGAGI. J lost 0 bases, V lost 8 bases, and 8 bases had no gene match. The CDR3, as DNA: TGTGCCAGCGCCCCGACAGGGATCAGCACAGATACGCAGTATTTT. Protein product: CASAPTGISTDTQYF.

The V gene is TRBV6-6, the J gene TRBJ1-2; TRBD1 matches at 7 bases. Germline CDR1 is MNHNY and CDR2 is SVGAGI (reference sequence). The CDR3 has 12 residues. Trimming at V came to 2 bases and at J to 14 bases, leaving 8 bases not matched to a gene. DNA of the CDR3: TGTGCCAGCAGTTACCAGGGACAGAGTAGGACCTTC. This gives the protein CASSYQGQSRTF.

The CDR3 sequence is CASSQGGRGPPYQPQHF. CDR3 in DNA: TGCGCCAGCAGCCAAGGCGGCAGGGGGCCACCATATCAGCCCCAGCATTTT. The rearrangement joins TRBV4-1 to TRBJ1-5; 8 positions match TRBD1. The CDR3 loop spans 17 amino acids. V dropped 1 base and J dropped 5; count of bases not matched to a gene: 10. The V gene's germline CDR1 is MGHRA and CDR2 YSYEKL.

The V gene is TRBV19, the J gene TRBJ1-4; D is unclear. V was clipped by 3 bases and J by 0 bases, with 8 bases between them. Per germline, CDR1 LNHDA and CDR2 SQIVND (reference sequence). The CDR3 spans 15 residues. In DNA, the CDR3 is TGTGCCAGTAGTATCACCCAGGCAACTAATGAAAAACTGTTTTTT. Encoded protein: CASSITQATNEKLFF.

V gene TRBV6-1 combines with J gene TRBJ2-1; D may be TRBD1 (5 bases). V was trimmed by 1 base and J by 16 bases, leaving 14 bases between them. The CDR3 consists of 12 residues. CDR1 and CDR2 (germline): MNHNS, SASEGT. CDR3 region: CASSEGPGKKFF. The CDR3 region has the DNA TGTGCCAGCAGTGAAGGTCCAGGGAAAAAATTCTTC.

The V and J genes are TRBV5-8 and TRBJ1-2; the match to TRBD1 covers 7 bases. Germline CDR1 SGHTS, CDR2 YDEGEE. J was trimmed by 0 bases and V by 4 bases; bases with no gene match: 6. The CDR3 extends over 15 amino acids. CDR3 loop: CASSPRTGANYGYTF. CDR3 nucleotides: TGTGCCAGCAGCCCTCGGACAGGAGCTAACTATGGCTACACCTTC.

This chain connects TRBV6-1 to TRBJ1-5; D uncertain. The CDR3 spans 14 residues. Germline assignment: CDR1 MNHNS and CDR2 SASEGT. V was cut by 6 bases and J by 6 bases, with 15 bases left in between. CDR3 DNA sequence: TGTGCCAGCAGCCCAGAACCCCTCGCTCAGCCCCAGCATTTT. Its protein product is CASSPEPLAQPQHF.

The genes are TRBV7-9 and TRBJ1-4; 8 nucleotides match TRBD1. CDR3 size: 15 residues. V dropped 5 bases and J dropped 8; count of bases not matched to a gene: 10. CDR1 is SEHNR and CDR2 is FQNEAQ in the germline V gene (reference sequence). CDR3 region: CASSTTGGPGEKLFF. The CDR3 DNA sequence: TGTGCCAGCAGCACCACAGGGGGGCCTGGAGAAAAACTGTTTTTT.

This chain uses TRBV30 with TRBJ1-5; 9 positions agree with TRBD1. This CDR3 contains 15 residues. CDR1 and CDR2 (germline): GTSNPN, SVGIG (reference sequence). V lost 3 bases to trimming and J lost 4 bases; unmatched junction nucleotides: 7. The CDR3: CAWSRTGAGNQPQHF. As DNA, the CDR3 is TGTGCCTGGAGCCGGACAGGGGCTGGTAATCAGCCCCAGCATTTT.

This chain connects TRBV2 to TRBJ2-2, with 7 bases that match TRBD1. Trimming took 6 bases from V and 1 from J; bases not matched to a gene: 8. Germline assignment: CDR1 SNHLY and CDR2 FYNNEI. CDR3 length: 16 residues. The chain's CDR3 is CASSVEGAQNTGELFF. The DNA for the CDR3 is TGTGCCAGCAGCGTCGAGGGGGCACAGAACACCGGGGAGCTGTTTTTT.

V gene TRBV6-1 combines with J gene TRBJ1-4; TRBD1 agrees at 7 bases. Trimming cost V 6 bases and J 1 base; bases outside gene matches: 5. CDR1 MNHNS and CDR2 SASEGT come from the germline V gene. CDR3 length equals 15 residues. In nucleotides, the CDR3 is TGTGCCAGCAGCTTCAACAGGGGAACTAATGAAAAACTGTTTTTT. It translates to CASSFNRGTNEKLFF.

The table lists this clone with a count of one. The V and J genes are TRBV29-1 and TRBJ2-3; 10 positions agree with TRBD1. CDR1 and CDR2 from the germline V gene are SQVTM and ANQGSEA. The CDR3 consists of 15 residues. Germline trimming cut 5 bases from V and 2 bases from J; bases unmatched to any gene: 7. In nucleotides, the CDR3 is TGCAGCGTTCTTCCCGGGACAGGGGTCACAGATACGCAGTATTTT. The encoded protein is CSVLPGTGVTDTQYF.